This TCR beta chain emerged from a study of long-term antiretroviral therapy in people with HIV. Survey-level immunoSEQ v3.0 assays were run. This table comes from immunoSEQ multiplex PCR, and its TCRdb copy is limited to in-frame clones, with some not included. This table has about 30,000 clones, 93% appearing once. V gave up 5 bases and J gave up 8 bases, with 13 bases separating them. The germline V gene encodes CDR1 SGHTA and CDR2 FQGNSA. The CDR3 runs 14 residues. This chain connects TRBV7-2 to TRBJ1-6; the D gene is possibly TRBD1 (6 bases). The source was unsorted PBMCs, collected approximately 6.3 years after starting antiretroviral therapy. The clonotype comes from a middle-aged woman with HIV. For the CDR3, the DNA is TGTGCCAGCAGCGGGTACAGGGATGATTCACCCCTCCACTTT. As protein: CASSGYRDDSPLHF.